This T cell receptor beta chain was obtained from a study of shared clonotypes between healthy human individuals. Whole-study findings and limits: Tissues were not sampled, only blood, and their repertoires likely differ.

Positive CCR7 selection of CD45RO-negative cells yielded the naive CD8 cells, and terminally differentiated effector memory CD45RA+ cells were excluded. Germline values: CDR1 SEHNR, CDR2 FQNEAQ (reference sequence). Deletions cut 5 bases from V and 4 bases from J, with 9 bases between. The CDR3 has 12 residues. Remarks on this clone: Its specificity is unknown.

Measured with immunoSEQ multiplex PCR; TCRdb has only the in-frame clones, and not every one. The sample includes about 2.1 million clones, just over 90% of them seen just once. Sequenced input: naive CD8+ T cells from PBMCs. This receptor was identified in a man between 18 and 29 years old in good health. Some clones in this sample may be carry-over from other donors' samples. V usage is TRBV7-9 and J usage is TRBJ2-7; the D is unclear. The CDR3 here is CASSVSNYEQYF. CDR3 nucleotide sequence: TGTGCCAGCAGCGTATCCAATTACGAGCAGTACTTC.